A single sample is the source of the 20 T cell receptor beta chains below, sequenced in a study of blood T cell repertoires in COVID-19. Sequencing was performed with immunoSEQ multiplex PCR; in TCRdb, only in-frame clones are kept and a portion is missing. The sample has around 180,000 clones; around 87% are singletons. The sequenced sample was peripheral blood. The receptors originated from a middle-aged man with active or convalescent COVID-19.

V gene TRBV5-4 combines with J gene TRBJ1-1; the match to TRBD1 covers 7 bases. V gave up 0 bases and J gave up 0 bases; unmatched junction bases: 5. CDR1 SGHNT and CDR2 YYREEE come from the germline V gene (reference sequence). CDR3 length: 16 amino acids. The DNA for the CDR3 is TGTGCCAGCAGCTTGGCCGGGACAGAGATGAACACTGAAGCTTTCTTT. Translating it yields CASSLAGTEMNTEAFF. The full variable domain, its missing parts supplied by reference TRBV5-4 and TRBJ1-1, is ETGVTQSPTHLIKTRGQQVTLRCSSQSGHNTVSWYQQALGQGPQFIFQYYREEENGRGNFPPRFSGLQFPNYSSELNVNALELDDSALYLCASSLAGTEMNTEAFFGQGTRLTVV.

The CDR3 coding sequence is TGTGCCAGCAGTCTCGACTTCCTAAATAATTCACCCCTCCACTTT. It encodes CASSLDFLNNSPLHF. V is TRBV27 and J is TRBJ1-6; no reliable D call. Trimming stripped 5 bases from V and 5 bases from J, with 13 bases between. CDR3 length equals 15 residues. Germline CDR1 reads MNHEY; CDR2 reads SMNVEV (reference sequence).

This chain connects TRBV29-1 to TRBJ2-2; the D is unclear. The CDR3 has 13 residues. With 2 bases removed from V and 5 bases from J, the gap between germline ends came to 9 bases. CDR1 SQVTM and CDR2 ANQGSEA come from the germline V gene. The CDR3 DNA follows: TGCAGCGTTGAACTGGGCCGAACCGGGGAGCTGTTTTTT. It encodes CSVELGRTGELFF.

The count of this clone is one. V and J are TRBV12-3 or TRBV12-4 and TRBJ1-2; 7 nucleotides agree with TRBD1. CDR3 length: 13 amino acids. With V trimmed by 5 bases and J by 5 bases, 5 bases remained unmatched. CDR3 sequence: CASSTTGAYGYTF. The CDR3 nucleotides are TGTGCCAGCAGTACCACAGGGGCGTATGGCTACACCTTC.

The CDR3 loop reads CASGPTSGGETQYF. The CDR3 bases are TGCGCCAGCGGGCCCACTAGCGGGGGTGAGACCCAGTACTTC. The chain employs TRBV5-1 and TRBJ2-5; 11 bases map to TRBD2. Germline CDR1 SGHRS, CDR2 YFSETQ. V dropped 7 bases and J dropped 5; count of bases not matched to a gene: 7. This CDR3 has 14 residues.

V usage is TRBV5-1 and J usage is TRBJ1-6; 10 bases agree with TRBD1. The CDR3 spans 17 residues. Germline V CDR1 and CDR2: SGHRS, YFSETQ. V trimming: 3 bases; J trimming: 0 bases; junction bases outside the gene matches: 3. CDR3 DNA: TGCGCCAGCAGCTCCGGGACAGGGGACTCCTATAATTCACCCCTCCACTTT. This sequence encodes CASSSGTGDSYNSPLHF.

This clone has more than one count but fewer than ten. This chain links TRBV5-5 with TRBJ1-5, with 8 bases matching TRBD1. V was pared by 0 bases and J by 10 bases, with 9 bases of the junction left unmatched. This CDR3 region has 15 residues. Germline CDR1 reads SGHKS; CDR2 reads YYEKEE (reference sequence). The CDR3 sequence is CASSLGRQGLSPQHF. CDR3 nucleotide sequence: TGTGCCAGCAGCTTGGGAAGACAGGGGCTTTCCCCCCAGCATTTT.

Turning to this clone: At the DNA level, this CDR3 is encoded by other sequences in the same sample as well. J is TRBJ1-6 and V is TRBV2; D not resolved. The CDR3 extends over 13 amino acids. V was pared by 3 bases and J by 10 bases, with 10 bases between. Germline V gene data show CDR1 as SNHLY and CDR2 as FYNNEI. The CDR3 DNA reads as TGTGCCAGCAGTGAGGCCCGTAACTCACCCCTCCACTTT. Its translation is CASSEARNSPLHF.

This clone showed up just once. The V gene is TRBV18, the J gene TRBJ1-4; tentative D call: TRBD1 (5 bases). The CDR3 covers 15 residues. V was trimmed by 3 bases and J by 6 bases, leaving 14 bases between them. Germline V gene lookup returns CDR1 KGHSH and CDR2 LQKENI. The CDR3: CASSPLAATDEKLFF. The CDR3 region has the DNA TGTGCCAGCTCACCCCTCGCCGCGACAGATGAAAAACTGTTTTTT.

The rearrangement links TRBV7-6 to TRBJ1-1; 11 positions agree with TRBD1. The J segment lost 3 bases and the V segment lost 5 bases, leaving 5 bases of the junction unmatched. Germline loops: CDR1 SGHVS, CDR2 FNYEAQ. The CDR3 contains 15 residues. CDR3 nucleotides: TGTGCCAGCAGCCTACCGGGACAGGGGGACACTGAAGCTTTCTTT. Translation gives CASSLPGQGDTEAFF.

This clone was counted a single time. This chain links TRBV7-9 with TRBJ1-6; unclear D gene. V lost 3 bases and J lost 10, with 10 bases in between. The CDR3 runs 13 residues. The germline V gene encodes CDR1 SEHNR and CDR2 FQNEAQ (reference sequence). The CDR3 sequence: CASSLTAGSPLHF. CDR3 DNA: TGTGCCAGCAGCTTGACGGCGGGATCACCCCTCCACTTT.

V and J are TRBV3-1 (or the pseudogene TRBV3-2) and TRBJ2-3; D might be TRBD2 (7 bases). V shed 7 bases and J shed 6 bases, with 17 bases lying between them. This CDR3 contains 14 residues. Germline V gives CDR1 LGHDT, CDR2 YNNKEL (reference sequence). CDR3 sequence: CASMEGGRGDTQYF. As DNA, the CDR3 is TGTGCCAGCATGGAGGGGGGGCGTGGTGATACGCAGTATTTT.

The V and J genes are TRBV30 and TRBJ1-1, with D hard to call. The V end lost 0 bases, the J end lost 3 bases, and 8 bases lay between the germline ends. The germline V gene encodes CDR1 GTSNPN and CDR2 SVGIG (reference sequence). The CDR3 has 13 amino acids. CDR3 sequence: CAWSVTGDTEAFF. The CDR3 DNA sequence: TGTGCCTGGAGTGTAACCGGGGACACTGAAGCTTTCTTT.

This sequence joins TRBV4-1 and TRBJ2-1, with D tentatively TRBD2 (6 bases). V dropped 3 bases and J dropped 6 bases, with 24 bases sitting between them. The CDR3 loop spans 18 amino acids. Germline V gives CDR1 MGHRA, CDR2 YSYEKL. CDR3 bases: TGCGCCAGCAGCCACACCCAAAGTCCGGGACTCCAATTCAATGAGCAGTTCTTC. It translates to CASSHTQSPGLQFNEQFF.

Only one count was recorded for this clone. The chain links TRBV2 to TRBJ1-5; D not certain. Germline V gene lookup returns CDR1 SNHLY and CDR2 FYNNEI. This CDR3 comprises 16 residues. Trimming pared 0 bases from V and 4 bases from J, leaving 13 bases between. This CDR3 reads CASSEAVSYPNQPQHF. The CDR3 DNA is TGTGCCAGCAGTGAAGCCGTCTCCTACCCAAATCAGCCCCAGCATTTT.

This clone is a singleton in its sample. The chain employs TRBV6-5 and TRBJ2-7; D is undetermined. V lost 2 bases to trimming and J lost 2 bases, with 10 bases between them. Germline V CDR1 and CDR2: MNHEY, SVGAGI. CDR3 size: 14 residues. The CDR3 region is CASSYVYGTYEQYF. CDR3 nucleotide sequence: TGTGCCAGCAGTTACGTGTACGGTACCTACGAGCAGTACTTC.

The chain employs TRBV6-5 and TRBJ1-2, with unresolved D. CDR1 is MNHEY, CDR2 SVGAGI, per germline. V was clipped by 6 bases and J by 3 bases, with 8 bases between them. The CDR3 loop spans 12 amino acids. The CDR3 nucleotides are TGTGCCAGCAGCGACACTTACTATGGCTACACCTTC. Protein sequence: CASSDTYYGYTF.

This clone appeared once. The chain carries TRBV6-2 or TRBV6-3 and TRBJ2-2; D may be TRBD1 (6 bases). The germline V and J ends were trimmed by 2 bases and 4 bases, with 14 bases remaining between them. CDR3 length: 16 residues. The germline CDR1 and CDR2 sequences are MNHEY and SVGEGT. Written as DNA, the CDR3 is TGTGCCAGCAGTTACAGTCCAGGGGTAGGCACCGGGGAGCTGTTTTTT. Translated: CASSYSPGVGTGELFF.

The CDR3 loop reads CASSPLGRDSVEKLFF. CDR3 in DNA: TGTGCCAGCAGCCCCCTGGGCAGGGATAGTGTTGAAAAACTGTTTTTT. The chain links TRBV7-8 to TRBJ1-4; TRBD1 is a possible D gene (5 bases). The CDR3 length is 16 residues. Germline loops: CDR1 SGHVS, CDR2 FQNEAQ. V lost 5 bases, J lost 7 bases, and 20 bases lay in between.

The rearrangement links TRBV30 to TRBJ2-5, with TRBD2 matching 12 bases. This CDR3 is 17 amino acids long. V dropped 3 bases and J dropped 5; count of bases not matched to a gene: 13. The germline CDR1 and CDR2 sequences are GTSNPN and SVGIG (reference sequence). The CDR3 region is CAWRPSGGAALGETQYF. The CDR3 DNA sequence: TGTGCCTGGAGGCCTAGCGGGGGGGCTGCGTTGGGCGAGACCCAGTACTTC.